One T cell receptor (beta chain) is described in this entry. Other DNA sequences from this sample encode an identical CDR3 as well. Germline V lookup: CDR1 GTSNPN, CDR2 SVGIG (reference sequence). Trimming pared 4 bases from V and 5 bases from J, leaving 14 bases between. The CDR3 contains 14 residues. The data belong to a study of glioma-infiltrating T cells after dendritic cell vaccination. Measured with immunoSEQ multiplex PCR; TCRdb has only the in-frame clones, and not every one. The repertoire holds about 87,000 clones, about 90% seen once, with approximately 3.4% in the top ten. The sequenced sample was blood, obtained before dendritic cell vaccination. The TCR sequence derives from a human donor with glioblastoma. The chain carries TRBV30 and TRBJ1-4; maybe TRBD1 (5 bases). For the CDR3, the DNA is TGTGCCTGGACAGTGGGCAGGGAAAATGAAAAACTGTTTTTT. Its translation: CAWTVGRENEKLFF.